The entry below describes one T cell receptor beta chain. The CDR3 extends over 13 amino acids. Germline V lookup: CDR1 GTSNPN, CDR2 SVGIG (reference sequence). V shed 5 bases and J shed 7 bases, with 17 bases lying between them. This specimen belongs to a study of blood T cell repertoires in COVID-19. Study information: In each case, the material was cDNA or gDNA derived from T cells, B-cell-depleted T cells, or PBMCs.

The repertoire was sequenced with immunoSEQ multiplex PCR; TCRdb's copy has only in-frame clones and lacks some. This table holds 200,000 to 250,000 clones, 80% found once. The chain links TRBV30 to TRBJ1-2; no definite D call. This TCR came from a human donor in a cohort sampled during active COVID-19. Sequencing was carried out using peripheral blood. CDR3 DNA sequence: TGTGCCTGGGGCAAATGGGCGCAAGGTGGCTACACCTTC. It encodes CAWGKWAQGGYTF. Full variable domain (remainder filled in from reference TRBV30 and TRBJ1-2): SQTIHQWPATLVQPVGSPLSLECTVEGTSNPNLYWYRQAAGRGLQLLFYSVGIGQISSEVPQNLSASRPQDRQFILSSKKLLLSDSGFYLCAWGKWAQGGYTFGSGTRLTVV.